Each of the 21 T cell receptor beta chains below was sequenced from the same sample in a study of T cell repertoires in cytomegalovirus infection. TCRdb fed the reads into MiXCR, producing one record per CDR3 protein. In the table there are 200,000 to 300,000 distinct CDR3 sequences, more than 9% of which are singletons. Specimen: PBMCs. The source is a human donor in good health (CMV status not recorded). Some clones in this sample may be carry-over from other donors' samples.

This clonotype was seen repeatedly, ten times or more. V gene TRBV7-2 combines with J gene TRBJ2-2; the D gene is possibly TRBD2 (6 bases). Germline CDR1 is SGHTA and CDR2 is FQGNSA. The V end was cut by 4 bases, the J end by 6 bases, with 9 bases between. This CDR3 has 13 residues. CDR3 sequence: CASSSTRSGELFF. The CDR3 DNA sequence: TGTGCCAGCAGCTCGACTAGATCCGGGGAGCTGTTTTTT.

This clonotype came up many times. The CDR3 region is CASNFGQGASTEAFF. For the CDR3, the DNA is TGTGCCAGCAACTTTGGACAGGGGGCTAGTACTGAAGCTTTCTTT. The chain employs TRBV12-3 or TRBV12-4 and TRBJ1-1; TRBD1 matches 11 bases. CDR3 length: 15 residues. V shed 7 bases and J 5 bases; nucleotides not matched to a gene: 9.

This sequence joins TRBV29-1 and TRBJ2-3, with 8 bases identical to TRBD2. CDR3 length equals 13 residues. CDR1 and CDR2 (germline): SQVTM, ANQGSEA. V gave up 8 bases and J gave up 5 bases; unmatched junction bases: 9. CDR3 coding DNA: TGCAGCTCTGGAAGGGCGGGAGGAGATACGCAGTATTTT. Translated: CSSGRAGGDTQYF.

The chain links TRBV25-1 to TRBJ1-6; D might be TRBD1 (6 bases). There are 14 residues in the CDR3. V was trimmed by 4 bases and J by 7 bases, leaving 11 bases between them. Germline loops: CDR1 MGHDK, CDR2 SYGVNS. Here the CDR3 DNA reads TGTGCCAGCAGTGGACAGGATGGAAATTCACCCCTCCACTTT. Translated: CASSGQDGNSPLHF.

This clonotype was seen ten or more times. DNA for the CDR3: TGTGCCAGTAGTAACCCAGGGGGCGATGAGCAGTTCTTC. It encodes CASSNPGGDEQFF. The chain carries TRBV19 and TRBJ2-1, with 8 bases lining up with TRBD1. CDR3 length: 13 amino acids. The germline V gene has CDR1 LNHDA and CDR2 SQIVND (reference sequence). V shed 4 bases and J 8 bases; nucleotides not matched to a gene: 4.

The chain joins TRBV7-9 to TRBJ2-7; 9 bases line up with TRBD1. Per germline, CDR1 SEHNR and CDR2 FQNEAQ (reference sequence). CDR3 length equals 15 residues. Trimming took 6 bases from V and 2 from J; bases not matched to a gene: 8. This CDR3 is CASSRTGTGPYEQYF. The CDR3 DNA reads TGTGCCAGCAGTCGGACCGGGACAGGGCCCTACGAGCAGTACTTC.

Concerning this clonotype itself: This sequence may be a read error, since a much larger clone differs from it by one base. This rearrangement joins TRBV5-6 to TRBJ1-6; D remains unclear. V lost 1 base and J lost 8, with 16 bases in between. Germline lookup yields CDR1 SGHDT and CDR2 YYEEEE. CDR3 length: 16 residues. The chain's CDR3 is CASSLLLGSGHSPLHF. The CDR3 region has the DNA TGTGCCAGCAGCTTGTTACTGGGTAGTGGACATTCACCCCTCCACTTT.

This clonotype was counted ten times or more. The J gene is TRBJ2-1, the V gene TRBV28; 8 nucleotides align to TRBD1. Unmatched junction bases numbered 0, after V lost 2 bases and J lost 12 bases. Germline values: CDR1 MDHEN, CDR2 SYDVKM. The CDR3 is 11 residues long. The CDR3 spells CASSLGTGQFF. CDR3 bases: TGTGCCAGCAGTTTAGGGACAGGGCAGTTCTTC.

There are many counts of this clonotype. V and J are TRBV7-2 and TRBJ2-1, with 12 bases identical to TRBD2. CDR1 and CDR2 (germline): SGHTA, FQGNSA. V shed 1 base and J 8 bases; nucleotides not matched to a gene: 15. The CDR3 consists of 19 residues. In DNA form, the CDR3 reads TGTGCCAGCAGCTTAGTGGCGGGTTCGGCTAGCGGGGGGGCTGATGAGCAGTTCTTC. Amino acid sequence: CASSLVAGSASGGADEQFF.

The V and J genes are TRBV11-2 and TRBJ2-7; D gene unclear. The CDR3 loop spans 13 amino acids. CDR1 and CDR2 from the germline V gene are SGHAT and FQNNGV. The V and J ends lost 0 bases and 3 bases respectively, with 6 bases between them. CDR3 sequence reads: CASSLEQNYEQYF. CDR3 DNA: TGTGCCAGCAGCTTAGAGCAGAACTACGAGCAGTACTTC.

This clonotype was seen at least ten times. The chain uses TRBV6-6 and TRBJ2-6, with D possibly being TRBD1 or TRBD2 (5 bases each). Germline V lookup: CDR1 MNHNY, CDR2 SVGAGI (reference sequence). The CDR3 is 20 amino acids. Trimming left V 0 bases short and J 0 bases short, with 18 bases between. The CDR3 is CASSYSRGRALSSGANVLTF. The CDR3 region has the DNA TGTGCCAGCAGTTACTCACGGGGCAGGGCCCTGAGCTCTGGGGCCAACGTCCTGACTTTC.

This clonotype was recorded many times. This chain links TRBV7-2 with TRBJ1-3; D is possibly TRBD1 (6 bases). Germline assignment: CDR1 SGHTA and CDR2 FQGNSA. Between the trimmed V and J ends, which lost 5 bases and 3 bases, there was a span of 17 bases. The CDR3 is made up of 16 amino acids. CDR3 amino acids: CASSPGGPRRGNTIYF. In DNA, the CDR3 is TGTGCCAGCAGCCCCGGGGGGCCGCGACGTGGAAACACCATATATTTT.

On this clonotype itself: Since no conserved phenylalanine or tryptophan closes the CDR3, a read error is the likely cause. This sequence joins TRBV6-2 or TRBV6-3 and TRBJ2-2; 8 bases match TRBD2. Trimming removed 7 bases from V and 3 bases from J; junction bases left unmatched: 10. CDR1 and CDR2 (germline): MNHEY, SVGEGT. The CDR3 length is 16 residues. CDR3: CASNPGGGEDTGELFY. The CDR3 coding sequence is TGTGCCAGCAACCCCGGGGGGGGTGAGGACACCGGGGAGCTGTTTTAT.

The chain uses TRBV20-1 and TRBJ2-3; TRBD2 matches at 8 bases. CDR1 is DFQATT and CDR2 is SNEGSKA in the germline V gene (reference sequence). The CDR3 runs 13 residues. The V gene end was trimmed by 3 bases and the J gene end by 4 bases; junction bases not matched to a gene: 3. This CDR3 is CSASGGAPDTQYF. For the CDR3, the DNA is TGCAGTGCTAGCGGGGGGGCCCCAGATACGCAGTATTTT.

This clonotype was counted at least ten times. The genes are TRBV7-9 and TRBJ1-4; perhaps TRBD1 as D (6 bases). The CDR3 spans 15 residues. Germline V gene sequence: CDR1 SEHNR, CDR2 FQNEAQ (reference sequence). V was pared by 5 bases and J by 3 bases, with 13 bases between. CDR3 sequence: CASSRYREANEKLFF. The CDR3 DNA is TGTGCCAGCAGCAGATACAGGGAGGCTAATGAAAAACTGTTTTTT. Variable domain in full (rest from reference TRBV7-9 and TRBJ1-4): DTGVSQNPRHKITKRGQNVTFRCDPISEHNRLYWYRQTLGQGPEFLTYFQNEAQLEKSRLLSDRFSAERPKGSFSTLEIQRTEQGDSAMYLCASSRYREANEKLFFGSGTQLSVL.

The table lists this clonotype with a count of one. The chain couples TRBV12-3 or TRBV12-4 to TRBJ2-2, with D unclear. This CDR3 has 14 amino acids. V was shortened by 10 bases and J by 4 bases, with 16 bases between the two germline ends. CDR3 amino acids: CATKVRHGTGELFF. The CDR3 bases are TGTGCCACCAAAGTCCGTCACGGCACCGGGGAGCTGTTTTTT.

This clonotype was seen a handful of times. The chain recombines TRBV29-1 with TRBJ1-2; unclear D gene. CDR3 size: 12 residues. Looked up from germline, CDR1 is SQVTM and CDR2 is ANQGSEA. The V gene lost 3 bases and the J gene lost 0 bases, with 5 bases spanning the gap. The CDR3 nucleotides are TGCAGCGTTGAGAAAGCTAACTATGGCTACACCTTC. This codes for CSVEKANYGYTF.

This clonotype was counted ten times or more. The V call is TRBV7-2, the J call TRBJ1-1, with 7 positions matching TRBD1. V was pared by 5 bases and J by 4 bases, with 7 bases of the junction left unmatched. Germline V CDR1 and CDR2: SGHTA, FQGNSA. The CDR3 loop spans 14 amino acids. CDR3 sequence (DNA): TGTGCCAGCAGCCCGAGGGGGCGGGTCACTGAAGCTTTCTTT. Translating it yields CASSPRGRVTEAFF.

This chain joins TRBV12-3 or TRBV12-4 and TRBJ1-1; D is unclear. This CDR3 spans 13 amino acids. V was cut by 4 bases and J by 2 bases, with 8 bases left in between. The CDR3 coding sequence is TGTGCCAGCAGTTCAACAAGAAACACTGAAGCTTTCTTT. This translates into CASSSTRNTEAFF.

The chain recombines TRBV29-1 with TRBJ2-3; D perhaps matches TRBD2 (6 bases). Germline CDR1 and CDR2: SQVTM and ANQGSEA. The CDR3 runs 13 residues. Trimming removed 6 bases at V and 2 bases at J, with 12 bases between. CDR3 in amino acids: CSVGGDNTDTQYF. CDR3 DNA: TGCAGCGTAGGAGGGGATAACACAGATACGCAGTATTTT.

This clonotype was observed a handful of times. The CDR3 nucleotides read TGCAGCGGGGGCACCGGGGAGCTGTTTTTT. Translation: CSGGTGELFF. J is TRBJ2-2 and V is TRBV29-1; D gene ambiguous. The germline V gene has CDR1 SQVTM and CDR2 ANQGSEA. V was pared by 7 bases and J by 4 bases, with 4 bases between. This CDR3 has 10 amino acids.